This T cell receptor (beta chain) was found in a study of beta chain features in type 1 diabetes. Study observations and caveats: No resolution was reached here on whether HLA type influences TCRB rearrangement.

This clone was seen more than once but under ten times. The antigen is undetermined. Sorted cells reached over 95% purity in every population. The germline V gene has CDR1 PRHDT and CDR2 FYEKMQ (reference sequence). The CDR3 extends over 15 amino acids. The V and J ends lost 3 bases and 7 bases, in that order; junction bases with no gene match: 8. Expressed TCRB transcripts got sequenced, as all isolated RNA was reverse transcribed. The table came from immunoSEQ multiplex PCR; TCRdb's copy has only in-frame clones and leaves some out. The table shows fewer than 200,000 clones, with approximately 13% occurring only once.

The chain combines TRBV13 with TRBJ2-7; TRBD1 matches at 11 bases. The sequenced sample consisted of central memory CD4+ T cells from blood. This sequence originates from a woman aged 18-30 years in good health. CDR3 in DNA: TGTGCCAGCAGCTTCCGGGACAGGGGGATTGGGGAGCAGTACTTC. Amino acids: CASSFRDRGIGEQYF.